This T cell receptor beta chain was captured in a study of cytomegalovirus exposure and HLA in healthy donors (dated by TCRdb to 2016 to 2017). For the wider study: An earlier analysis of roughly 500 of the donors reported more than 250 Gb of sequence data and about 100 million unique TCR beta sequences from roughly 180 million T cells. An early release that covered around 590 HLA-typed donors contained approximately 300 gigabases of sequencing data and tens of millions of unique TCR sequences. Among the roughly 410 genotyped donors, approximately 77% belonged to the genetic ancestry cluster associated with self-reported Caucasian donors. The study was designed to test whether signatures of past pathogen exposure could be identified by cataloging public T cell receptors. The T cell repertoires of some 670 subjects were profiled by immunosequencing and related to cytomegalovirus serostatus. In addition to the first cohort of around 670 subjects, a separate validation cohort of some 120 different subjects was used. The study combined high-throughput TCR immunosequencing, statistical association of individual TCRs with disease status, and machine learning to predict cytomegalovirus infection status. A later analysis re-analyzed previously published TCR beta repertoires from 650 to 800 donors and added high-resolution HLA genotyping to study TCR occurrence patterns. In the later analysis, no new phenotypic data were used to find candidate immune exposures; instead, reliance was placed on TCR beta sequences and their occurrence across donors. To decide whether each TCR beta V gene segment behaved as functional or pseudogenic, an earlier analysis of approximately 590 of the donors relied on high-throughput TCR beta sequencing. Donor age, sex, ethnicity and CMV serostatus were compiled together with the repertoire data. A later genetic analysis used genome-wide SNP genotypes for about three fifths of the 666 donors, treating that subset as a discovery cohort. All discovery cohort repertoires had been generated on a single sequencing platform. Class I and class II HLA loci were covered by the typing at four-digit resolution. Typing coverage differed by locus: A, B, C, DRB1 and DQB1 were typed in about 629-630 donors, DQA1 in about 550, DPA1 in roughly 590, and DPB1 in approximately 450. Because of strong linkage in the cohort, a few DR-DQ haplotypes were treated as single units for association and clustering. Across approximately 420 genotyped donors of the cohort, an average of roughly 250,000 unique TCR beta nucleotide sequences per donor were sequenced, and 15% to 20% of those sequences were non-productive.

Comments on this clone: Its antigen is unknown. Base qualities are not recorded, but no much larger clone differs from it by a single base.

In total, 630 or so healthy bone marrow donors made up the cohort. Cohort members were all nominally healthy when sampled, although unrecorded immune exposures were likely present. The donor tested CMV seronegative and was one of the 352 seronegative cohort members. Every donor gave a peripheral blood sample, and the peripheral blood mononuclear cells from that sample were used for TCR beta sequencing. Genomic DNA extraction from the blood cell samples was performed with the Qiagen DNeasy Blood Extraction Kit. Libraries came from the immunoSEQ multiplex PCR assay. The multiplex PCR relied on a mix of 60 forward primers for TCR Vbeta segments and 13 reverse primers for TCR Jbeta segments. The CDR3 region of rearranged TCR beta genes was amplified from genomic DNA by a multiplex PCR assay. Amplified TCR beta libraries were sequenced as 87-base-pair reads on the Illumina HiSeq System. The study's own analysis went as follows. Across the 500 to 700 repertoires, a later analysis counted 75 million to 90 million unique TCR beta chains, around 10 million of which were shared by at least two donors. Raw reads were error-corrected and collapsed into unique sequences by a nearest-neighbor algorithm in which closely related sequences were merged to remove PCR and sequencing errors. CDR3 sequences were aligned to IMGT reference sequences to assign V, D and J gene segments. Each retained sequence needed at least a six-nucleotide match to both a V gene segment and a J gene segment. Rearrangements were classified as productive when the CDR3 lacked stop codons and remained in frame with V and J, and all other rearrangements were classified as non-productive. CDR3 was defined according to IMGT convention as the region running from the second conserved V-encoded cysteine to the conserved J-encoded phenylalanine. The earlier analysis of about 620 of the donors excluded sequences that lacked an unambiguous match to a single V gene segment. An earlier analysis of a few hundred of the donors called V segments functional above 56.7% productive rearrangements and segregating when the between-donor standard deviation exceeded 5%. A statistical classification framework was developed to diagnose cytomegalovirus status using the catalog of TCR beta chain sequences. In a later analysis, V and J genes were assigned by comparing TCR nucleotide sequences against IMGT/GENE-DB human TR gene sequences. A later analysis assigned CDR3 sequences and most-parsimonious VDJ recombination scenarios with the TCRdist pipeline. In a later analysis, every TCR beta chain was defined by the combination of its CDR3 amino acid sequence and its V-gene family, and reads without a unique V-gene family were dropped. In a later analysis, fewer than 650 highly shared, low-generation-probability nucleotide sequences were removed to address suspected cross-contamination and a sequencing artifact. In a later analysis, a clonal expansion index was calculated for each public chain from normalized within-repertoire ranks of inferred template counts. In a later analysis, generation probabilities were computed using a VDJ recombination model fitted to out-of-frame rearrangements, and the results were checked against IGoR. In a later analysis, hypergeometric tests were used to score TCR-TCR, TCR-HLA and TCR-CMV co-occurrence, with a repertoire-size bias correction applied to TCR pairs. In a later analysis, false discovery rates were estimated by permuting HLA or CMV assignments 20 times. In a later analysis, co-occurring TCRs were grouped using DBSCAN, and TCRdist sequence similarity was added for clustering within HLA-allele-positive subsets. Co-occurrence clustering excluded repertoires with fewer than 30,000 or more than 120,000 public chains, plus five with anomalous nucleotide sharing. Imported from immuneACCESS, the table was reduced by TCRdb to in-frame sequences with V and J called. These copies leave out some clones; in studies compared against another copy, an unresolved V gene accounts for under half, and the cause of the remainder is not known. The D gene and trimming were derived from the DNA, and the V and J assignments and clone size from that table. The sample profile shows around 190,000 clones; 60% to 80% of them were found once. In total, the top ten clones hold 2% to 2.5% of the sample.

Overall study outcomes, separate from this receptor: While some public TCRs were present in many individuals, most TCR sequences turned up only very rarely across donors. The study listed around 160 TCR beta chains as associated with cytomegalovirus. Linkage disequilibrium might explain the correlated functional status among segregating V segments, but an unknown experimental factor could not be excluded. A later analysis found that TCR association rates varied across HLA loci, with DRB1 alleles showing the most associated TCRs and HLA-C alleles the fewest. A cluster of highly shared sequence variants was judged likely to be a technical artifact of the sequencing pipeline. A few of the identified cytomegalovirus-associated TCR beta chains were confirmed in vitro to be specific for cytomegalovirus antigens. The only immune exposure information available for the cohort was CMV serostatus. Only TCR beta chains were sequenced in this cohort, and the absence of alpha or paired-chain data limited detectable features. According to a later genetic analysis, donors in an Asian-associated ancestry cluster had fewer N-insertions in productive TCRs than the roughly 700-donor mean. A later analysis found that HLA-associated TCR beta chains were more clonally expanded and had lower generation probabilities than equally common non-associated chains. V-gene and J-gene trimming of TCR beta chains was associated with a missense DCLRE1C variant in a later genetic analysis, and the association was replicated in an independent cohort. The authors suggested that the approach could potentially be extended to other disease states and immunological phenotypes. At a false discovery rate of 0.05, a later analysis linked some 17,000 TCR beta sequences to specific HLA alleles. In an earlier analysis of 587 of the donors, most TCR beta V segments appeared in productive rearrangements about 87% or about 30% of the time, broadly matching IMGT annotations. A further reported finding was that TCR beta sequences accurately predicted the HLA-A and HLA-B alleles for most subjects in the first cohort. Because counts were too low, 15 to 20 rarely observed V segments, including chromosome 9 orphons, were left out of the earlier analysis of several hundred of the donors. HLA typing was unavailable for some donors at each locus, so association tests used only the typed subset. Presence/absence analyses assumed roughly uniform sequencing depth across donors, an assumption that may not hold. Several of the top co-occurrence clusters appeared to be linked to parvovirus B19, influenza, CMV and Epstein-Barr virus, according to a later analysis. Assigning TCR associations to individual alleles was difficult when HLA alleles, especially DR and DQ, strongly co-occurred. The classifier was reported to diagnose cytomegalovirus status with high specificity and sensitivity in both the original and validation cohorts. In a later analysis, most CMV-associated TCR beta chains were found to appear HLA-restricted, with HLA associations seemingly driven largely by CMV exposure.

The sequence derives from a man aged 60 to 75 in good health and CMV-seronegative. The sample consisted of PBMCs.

The DNA sequence follows: TGTGCCAGCAGTAGTTCGGGACAGGGCAACAATGAGCAGTTCTTC. This is translated as CASSSSGQGNNEQFF. Recombination connected TRBV28 to TRBJ2-1; 9 bases in the junction line up with TRBD1. The germline V gene provides CDR1 MDHEN and CDR2 SYDVKM. The CDR3 holds 15 amino acids from the cysteine to the phenylalanine. The only DNA kept is the CDR3, 45 bases in frame from the first base. From V the trimming removes 5 bases and from J it removes 5 bases, while the gene matches leave 7 bases of the junction unaccounted for.